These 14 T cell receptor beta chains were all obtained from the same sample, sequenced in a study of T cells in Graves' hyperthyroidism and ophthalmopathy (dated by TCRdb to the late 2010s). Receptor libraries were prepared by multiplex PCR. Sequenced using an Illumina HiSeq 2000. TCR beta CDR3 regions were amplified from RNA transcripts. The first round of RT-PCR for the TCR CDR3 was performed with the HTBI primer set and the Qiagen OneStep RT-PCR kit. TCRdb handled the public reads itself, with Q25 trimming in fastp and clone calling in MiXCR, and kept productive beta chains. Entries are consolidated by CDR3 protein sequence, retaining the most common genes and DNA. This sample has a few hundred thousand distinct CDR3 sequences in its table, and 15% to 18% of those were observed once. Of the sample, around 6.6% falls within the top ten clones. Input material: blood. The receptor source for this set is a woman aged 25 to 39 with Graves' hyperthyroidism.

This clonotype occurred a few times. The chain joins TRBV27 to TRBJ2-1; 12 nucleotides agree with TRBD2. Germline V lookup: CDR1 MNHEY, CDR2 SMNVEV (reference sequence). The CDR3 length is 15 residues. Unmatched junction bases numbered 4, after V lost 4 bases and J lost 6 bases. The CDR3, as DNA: TGTGCCAGCAGTTCCCTACTAGCGGGAGGCAATGAGCAGTTCTTC. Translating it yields CASSSLLAGGNEQFF.

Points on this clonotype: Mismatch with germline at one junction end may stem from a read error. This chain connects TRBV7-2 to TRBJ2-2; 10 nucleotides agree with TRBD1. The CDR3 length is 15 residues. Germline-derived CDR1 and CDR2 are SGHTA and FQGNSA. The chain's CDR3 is CASSRDRGQTGELFF. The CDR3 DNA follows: TGTGCCAGCAGCCGGGACAGGGGACAGACCGGGGAGCTATTTTTT.

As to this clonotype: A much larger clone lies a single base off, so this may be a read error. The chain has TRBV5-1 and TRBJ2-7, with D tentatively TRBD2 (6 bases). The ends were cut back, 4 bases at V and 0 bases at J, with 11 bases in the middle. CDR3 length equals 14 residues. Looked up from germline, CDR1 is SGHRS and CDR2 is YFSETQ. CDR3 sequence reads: CASSRLGSSYEQYF. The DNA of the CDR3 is TGCGCCAGCAGCAGACTAGGGAGCTCCTACGAGCAGTACTTC. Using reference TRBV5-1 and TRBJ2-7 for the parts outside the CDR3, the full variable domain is KAGVTQTPRYLIKTRGQQVTLSCSPISGHRSVSWYQQTPGQGLQFLFEYFSETQRNKGNFPGRFSGRQFSNSRSEMNVSTLELGDSALYLCASSRLGSSYEQYFGPGTRLTVT.

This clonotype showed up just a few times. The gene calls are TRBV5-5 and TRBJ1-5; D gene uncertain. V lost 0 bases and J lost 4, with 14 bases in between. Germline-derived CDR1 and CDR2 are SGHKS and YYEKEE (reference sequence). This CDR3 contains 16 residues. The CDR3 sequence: CASSLGHPLSNQPQHF. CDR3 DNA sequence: TGTGCCAGCAGCTTGGGACACCCATTGAGTAATCAGCCCCAGCATTTT.

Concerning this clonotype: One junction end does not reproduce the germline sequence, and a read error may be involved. The CDR3, as DNA: TGTGCCACCAACAGAGATACTAGCGCCAATGAGCAGTTCTTC. Its protein is CATNRDTSANEQFF. The chain couples TRBV15 to TRBJ2-1; 7 nucleotides agree with TRBD2. This CDR3 contains 14 residues. The V gene's germline CDR1 is LNHNV and CDR2 YYDKDF (reference sequence). Drawing the rest from reference TRBV15 and TRBJ2-1, the complete variable domain is DAMVIQNPRYQVTQFGKPVTLSCSQTLNHNVMYWYQQKSSQAPKLLFHYYDKDFNNEADTPDNFQSRRPNTSFCFLDIRSPGLGDTAMYLCATNRDTSANEQFFGPGTRLTVL.

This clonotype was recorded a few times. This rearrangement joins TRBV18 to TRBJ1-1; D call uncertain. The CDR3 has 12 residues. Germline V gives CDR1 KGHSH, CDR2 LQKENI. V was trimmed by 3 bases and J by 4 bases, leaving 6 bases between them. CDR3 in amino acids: CASSPLFTEAFF. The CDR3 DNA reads TGTGCCAGCTCACCCCTCTTCACTGAAGCTTTCTTT.

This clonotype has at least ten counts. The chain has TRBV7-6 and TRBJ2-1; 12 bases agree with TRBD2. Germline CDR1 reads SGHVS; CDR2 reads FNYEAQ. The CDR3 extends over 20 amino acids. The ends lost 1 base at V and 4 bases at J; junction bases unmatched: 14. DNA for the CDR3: TGTGCCAGCAGCTTAGGAGGATTAAGGGGACTAGCGGGCGAATACAATGAGCAGTTCTTC. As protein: CASSLGGLRGLAGEYNEQFF.

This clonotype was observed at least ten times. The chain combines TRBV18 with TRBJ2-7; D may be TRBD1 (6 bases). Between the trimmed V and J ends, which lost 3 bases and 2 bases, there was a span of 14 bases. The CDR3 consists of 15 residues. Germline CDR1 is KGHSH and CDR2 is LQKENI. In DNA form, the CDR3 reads TGTGCCAGCTCACCGATCGCCGGACAGACCTACGAGCAGTACTTC. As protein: CASSPIAGQTYEQYF.

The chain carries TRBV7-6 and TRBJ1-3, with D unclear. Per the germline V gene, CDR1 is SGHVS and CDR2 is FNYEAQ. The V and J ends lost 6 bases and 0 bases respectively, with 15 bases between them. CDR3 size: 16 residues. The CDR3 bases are TGTGCCAGCAGTTACCGTCCCCTTATCTCTGGAAACACCATATATTTT. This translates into CASSYRPLISGNTIYF.

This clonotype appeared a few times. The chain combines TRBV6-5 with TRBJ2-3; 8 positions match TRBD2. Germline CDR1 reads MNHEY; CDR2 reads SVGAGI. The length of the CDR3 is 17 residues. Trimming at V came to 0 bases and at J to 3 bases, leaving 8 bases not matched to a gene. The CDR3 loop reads CASSYSNLAGLTDTQYF. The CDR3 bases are TGTGCCAGCAGTTACTCGAACCTAGCGGGCTTGACAGATACGCAGTATTTT.

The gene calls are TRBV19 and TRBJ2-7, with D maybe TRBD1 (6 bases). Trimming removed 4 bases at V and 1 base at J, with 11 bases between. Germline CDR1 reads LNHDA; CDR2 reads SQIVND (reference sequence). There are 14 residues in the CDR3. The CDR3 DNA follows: TGTGCCAGTAGTACAAACAGGGTGTCCTACGAGCAGTACTTC. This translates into CASSTNRVSYEQYF.

The CDR3 nucleotides read TGTGCCAGCAGTCTTAGTTACGGGAGCTCCTACAATGAGCAGTTCTTC. Protein sequence: CASSLSYGSSYNEQFF. V is TRBV11-3 and J is TRBJ2-1, with a weak D call TRBD2 (6 bases). This CDR3 is built from 16 residues. V shed 6 bases and J shed 0 bases, with 15 bases lying between them. The germline CDR1 and CDR2 sequences are SGHNT and YENEEA.

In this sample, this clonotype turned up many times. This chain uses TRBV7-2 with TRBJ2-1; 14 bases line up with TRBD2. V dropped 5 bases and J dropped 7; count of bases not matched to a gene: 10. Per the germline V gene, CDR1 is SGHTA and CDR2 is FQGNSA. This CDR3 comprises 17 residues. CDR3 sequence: CASSPTSGRAFNNEQFF. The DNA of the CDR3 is TGTGCCAGCAGCCCGACTAGCGGGAGGGCCTTTAATAATGAGCAGTTCTTC. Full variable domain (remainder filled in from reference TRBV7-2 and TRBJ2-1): GAGVSQSPSNKVTEKGKDVELRCDPISGHTALYWYRQSLGQGLEFLIYFQGNSAPDKSGLPSDRFSAERTGGSVSTLTIQRTQQEDSAVYLCASSPTSGRAFNNEQFFGPGTRLTVL.

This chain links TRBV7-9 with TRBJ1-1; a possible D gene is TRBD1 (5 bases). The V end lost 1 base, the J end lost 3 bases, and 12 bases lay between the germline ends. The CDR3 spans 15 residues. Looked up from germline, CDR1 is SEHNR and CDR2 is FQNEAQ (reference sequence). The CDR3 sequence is CASSLVAGKDTEAFF. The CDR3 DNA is TGTGCCAGCAGCTTAGTGGCAGGGAAGGACACTGAAGCTTTCTTT. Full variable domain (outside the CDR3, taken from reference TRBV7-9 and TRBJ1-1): DTGVSQNPRHKITKRGQNVTFRCDPISEHNRLYWYRQTLGQGPEFLTYFQNEAQLEKSRLLSDRFSAERPKGSFSTLEIQRTEQGDSAMYLCASSLVAGKDTEAFFGQGTRLTVV.